A selection of T cell receptor beta chains follows, all from one sample in a study of regulatory T cells in long-lasting Graves disease. TCRdb recomputed calls from the multiplex PCR reads with MiXCR, one row per CDR3 protein. The repertoire consists of 200,000 to 250,000 distinct CDR3 sequences, with 18% occurring once and the leading ten covering more than 20%. The starting material was peripheral blood mononuclear cells (PBMCs), obtained at new diagnosis, from a patient treated with antithyroid drugs. These receptors were obtained from a female donor with Graves disease. Both conserved end residues are part of each CDR3. Each record gives: V gene, D gene, J gene, clone size, CDR3 protein, CDR3 DNA. D genes are given only for firm matches. Rows may omit the clone size; those that give it use once, few, many or a size class.

>TRBV7-9|TRBD2|TRBJ2-3|many
CASSLAVTSGGTDTQYF
TGTGCCAGCAGCTTGGCAGTAACTAGCGGGGGCACAGATACGCAGTATTTT
>TRBV7-9|TRBD1|TRBJ2-5|NA
CASSESRGRGTRYF
TGTGCCAGCAGCGAGAGCAGGGGGCGAGGGACCCGGTACTTC
>TRBV18|NA|TRBJ1-1|many
CASSQPAGGSTEAFF
TGTGCCAGCTCACAACCGGCGGGTGGGAGCACTGAAGCTTTCTTT
>TRBV6-1|NA|TRBJ1-5|many
CASSELGGQNQPQHF
TGTGCCAGCAGTGAGTTAGGGGGGCAGAATCAGCCCCAGCATTTT
>TRBV20-1|NA|TRBJ2-1|NA
CSARETRNNEQFF
TGCAGTGCTAGGGAGACTAGAAACAATGAGCAGTTCTTC
>TRBV30|NA|TRBJ2-7|many
CAWSVRGVNYEQYF
TGTGCCTGGAGTGTACGTGGGGTTAACTACGAGCAGTACTTC
>TRBV7-2|NA|TRBJ2-1|many
CASSFAGSHNEQFF
TGTGCCAGCAGCTTCGCAGGGAGCCACAATGAGCAGTTCTTC
>TRBV11-2|NA|TRBJ2-7|NA
CASSLVRYGNDEQYF
TGTGCCAGCAGCTTAGTCCGCTACGGGAACGACGAGCAGTACTTC
>TRBV6-2/TRBV6-3|NA|TRBJ1-1|many
CASNPGTDYLQAFF
TGTGCCAGCAACCCCGGGACGGACTACCTCCAAGCTTTCTTT
>TRBV25-1|NA|TRBJ1-2|many
CASSPPGPNYGYTF
TGTGCCAGCAGTCCGCCGGGGCCAAACTATGGCTACACCTTC
>TRBV9|NA|TRBJ2-7|NA
CASSVDGGNDEQYF
TGTGCCAGCAGCGTAGATGGGGGTAACGACGAGCAGTACTTC
>TRBV6-5|TRBD2|TRBJ2-7|many
CASSHPTSGRYEQYF
TGTGCCAGCAGTCACCCGACTAGCGGGAGATACGAGCAGTACTTC
>TRBV5-4|TRBD1|TRBJ2-1|once
CASSGQGAFSNNEQFF
TGTGCCAGCAGCGGACAGGGGGCGTTTTCCAACAATGAGCAGTTCTTC
>TRBV12-3/TRBV12-4|TRBD2|TRBJ2-7|once
CASSAARENEQYF
TGTGCCAGCAGCGCCGCGCGGGAGAACGAGCAGTACTTC
>TRBV24-1|NA|TRBJ2-1|many
CATSDDPSYNEQFF
TGTGCCACCAGTGACGACCCTTCCTACAATGAGCAGTTCTTC
>TRBV12-3/TRBV12-4|NA|TRBJ2-1|many
CASRSGLNEQFF
TGTGCCAGCAGGAGTGGGCTTAATGAGCAGTTCTTC
>TRBV7-9|NA|TRBJ1-5|few
CASSLGGRNQPQHF
TGTGCCAGCAGCCTGGGGGGGCGGAATCAGCCCCAGCATTTT
>TRBV6-2/TRBV6-3|NA|TRBJ2-3|many
CASSPGTPVYTQYF
TGTGCCAGCAGTCCCGGGACTCCAGTTTATACGCAGTATTTT
>TRBV27|NA|TRBJ2-5|many
CASSLSALQETQYF
TGTGCCAGCAGTTTATCAGCACTCCAAGAGACCCAGTACTTC
>TRBV7-3|NA|TRBJ2-6|many
CASSRHRDPSSGANVLTF
TGTGCCAGCAGTCGTCATCGGGACCCGAGCTCTGGGGCCAACGTCCTGACTTTC
>TRBV7-3|TRBD1|TRBJ2-7|many
CASSLTVDRVDGEQYF
TGTGCCAGCAGCTTAACAGTCGACAGGGTCGACGGCGAGCAGTACTTC